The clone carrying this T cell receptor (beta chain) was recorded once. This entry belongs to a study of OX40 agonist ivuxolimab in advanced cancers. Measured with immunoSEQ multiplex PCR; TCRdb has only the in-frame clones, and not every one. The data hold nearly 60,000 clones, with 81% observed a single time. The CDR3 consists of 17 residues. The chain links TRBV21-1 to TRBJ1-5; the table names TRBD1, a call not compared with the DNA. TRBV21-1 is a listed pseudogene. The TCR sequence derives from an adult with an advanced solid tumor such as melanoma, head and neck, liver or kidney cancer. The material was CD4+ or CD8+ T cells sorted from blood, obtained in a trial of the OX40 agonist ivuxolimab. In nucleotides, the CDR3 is TGTGCCAGCGGGTCCCGGGACAGGGTTGGTGGCAATCAGCCCCAGCATTTT. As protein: CASGSRDRVGGNQPQHF.